Described below is a single T cell receptor beta chain sequence and its context. The data belong to a study of technical replicates of blood from a few donors. From germline, CDR1 is SNHLY and CDR2 FYNNEI. This CDR3 is 13 amino acids long. Unmatched junction bases numbered 6, after V lost 6 bases and J lost 7 bases. TCRdb keeps only in-frame clones here, not all; method: immunoSEQ multiplex PCR. The sample includes tens of thousands of clones, about 97% seen only once; the top ten take under 0.3%. The origin of this receptor is a human donor in good health. The chain couples TRBV2 to TRBJ1-1, with TRBD1 matching 9 bases. Sequenced: T cells isolated from PBMCs. The CDR3 DNA sequence: TGTGCCAGCAGCGGACAGGGGTTCGGTGAAGCTTTCTTT. Translated, it gives CASSGQGFGEAFF.